The entry below describes one T cell receptor (beta chain). The antigen it recognizes is unknown. Per-base qualities were not stored, and no clone one base away is much larger. The data were obtained in a study of T cells in Graves' hyperthyroidism and ophthalmopathy (dated by TCRdb to the late 2010s). In terms of the full investigation: Peripheral blood samples were taken at the time of initial diagnosis, prior to any treatment. A discovery cohort of about a hundred patients, approximately 45 with Graves' ophthalmopathy and roughly 59 with stable Graves' hyperthyroidism, was used to find distinguishing TCR V-J signatures. Whether ophthalmopathy could be predicted prospectively was tested in an independent validation cohort made up of 18 to 20 hyperthyroidism patients plus 17 patients who later progressed to ophthalmopathy. The roughly 94 discovery patients were randomly split 7:3 into training and test sets. In addition, the study compared T-cell repertoires in thyroid tissue and in blood from six Graves' hyperthyroidism patients. Following sampling, methimazole starting at 30 mg daily was given to hyperthyroidism patients, and high-dose intravenous methylprednisolone was given to ophthalmopathy patients. According to the paper, TCR Vbeta CDR3 sequencing was carried out on 135 peripheral blood samples, which came from 40 to 45 ophthalmopathy, roughly 75 hyperthyroidism and roughly 17 progressor patients.

General study outcomes and caveats: A model built on a 13 V-J signature distinguished ophthalmopathy from stable hyperthyroidism, reaching 85% to 90% sensitivity and 81.08% specificity in cross-validation and 80%/75% in testing. Most expanded thyroid clonotypes (frequency above 0.001) were also detected in blood, a finding suggesting that blood repertoires may reflect thyroid immune responses. Sample size was not statistically predetermined, and investigators were not blinded to group allocation. In validation, the model predicted progression to ophthalmopathy with approximately 69% sensitivity and 72% to 75% specificity, a median of approximately 6.7 months before onset.

Hyperthyroidism patients were newly diagnosed, had a disease duration of under 2 months, and were aged 18 to 65 years. Patients with uncontrolled infections, other autoimmune diseases, pregnancy or lactation were excluded. Diagnoses were based on clinical symptoms, serum thyroxine and TRAb, thyroid ultrasound and orbital computed tomography. Blood from progressor patients was drawn when they were first diagnosed with hyperthyroidism, before any ophthalmopathy symptoms appeared. Ficoll-Paque density gradient centrifugation was used to isolate PBMCs from around 10 ml of fresh peripheral blood. Progressor patients were defined as those initially diagnosed with Graves' hyperthyroidism in whom ophthalmopathy developed during follow-up. Trizol reagent was used to extract total RNA, and RNA quality was then checked on an Agilent 2100 Bioanalyzer. The TCR beta CDR3 regions were amplified from the RNA transcripts. A first-round RT-PCR of the TCR CDR3 used the HTBI primer set with the Qiagen OneStep RT-PCR kit. Libraries were constructed in a second round of multiplex PCR, after which size selection and purification were carried out. Sequencing of the libraries was done on an Illumina HiSeq2000 using paired-end 100 bp reads. As for the original processing: Raw data were processed with SOAPnuke, discarding reads with adapters, uncalled bases, mean Phred below 15, or no exact constant-primer or identifier match. High-quality paired reads were merged with COPE v1.2.5, and unique nucleotide sequences were defined as clonotypes. MiTCR v1.1 was used to align the clonotypes against IMGT TRBV, TRBD and TRBJ reference segments. The analysis was restricted to V-J combinations with a frequency above 0.0001, which together covered just over 99% of the repertoires. The TCS score was defined as F50 (clonal expansion) divided by E x V (chaos), with BLOSUM62-based TCRdist calculated between CDR3 peptides within each V-J. Welch's t-statistics and random forest reduced 514 V-J features to 13, which were used in a naive Bayes classifier (R e1071). TCRdb trimmed public reads at Q25 via fastp, called clones via MiXCR and kept in-frame beta chains. Merged by CDR3 protein, the rows form single entries marked with the most common genes and DNA. TCRdb, not the authors, supplied the V and J calls. The sample profile shows hundreds of thousands of distinct CDR3 sequences; around 20% of them were found once. 16% of the sample lies in the top ten.

The sample comprised blood. This sequence was found in a woman aged 50 to 60 with Graves' hyperthyroidism that later progressed to Graves' ophthalmopathy.

The CDR3 amino acid sequence is: CASSRPQVLVGNTIYF. The DNA sequence follows: TGTGCCAGCAGCCGTCCACAGGTCTTGGTTGGAAACACCATATATTTT. The chain was built from TRBV7-9 and TRBJ1-3; perhaps TRBD1 is the D gene, with 5 bases matching. The CDR3 contains 16 residues, cysteine and phenylalanine counted. Only CDR3 DNA is held: 48 bases, read in frame from base 1. The CDR1 and CDR2 encoded by the germline V gene (reference sequence) are SEHNR and FQNEAQ. V is clipped by 5 bases and J by 3 bases, and the sequence between their germline boundaries is 17 bases long.